This TCR beta chain was captured by sequencing in a study of molecular identifiers for immune sequencing clone quantification. Overall study: Replicate RNA came from about 19,000 or 110,000 naive CD8 cells and was split five ways, and four parts were sequenced. Study conclusions and caveats: Clone sizes could be underestimated for highly expanded clones when identical TCR molecules share a barcode.

For bulk TCR libraries, previously described methods and listed TCR primers were used. TCRdb re-called the PCR reads with MiXCR, one entry per CDR3 protein. The profile covers around 40,000 distinct CDR3 sequences, with roughly a fifth appearing a single time and roughly 1% taken by the ten largest. This clonotype has ten or more counts. Its antigen is as yet unknown. Germline V CDR1 and CDR2: SGHDN, FVKESK. The CDR3 has 13 residues. Trimming cost V 2 bases and J 5 bases, with 9 bases left between them. The sequencing sample was made of naive CD8+ T cells from blood, with Jurkat cell RNA spiked in. The subset denotes: FACS-sorted CD8+CD4-CCR7+CD45RA+ naive T cells. This TCR derives from a human donor in good health. Some libraries in this study had Jurkat cell RNA spiked in. The V gene is TRBV14, the J gene TRBJ2-5; no firm D call. The CDR3: CASSQLWDETQYF. The CDR3, as DNA: TGTGCCAGCAGCCAATTATGGGATGAGACCCAGTACTTC. Full variable domain (missing parts from reference TRBV14 and TRBJ2-5): EAGVTQFPSHSVIEKGQTVTLRCDPISGHDNLYWYRRVMGKEIKFLLHFVKESKQDESGMPNNRFLAERTGGTYSTLKVQPAELEDSGVYFCASSQLWDETQYFGPGTRLLVL.